Each of the 17 T cell receptor beta chains below was sequenced from the same sample in a study of human T cells and chemical hapten exposure. Time point here: pre-sensitization, week 0. Treatment meaning: therapeutic diphenylcyclopropenone sensitization with weekly scalp DPC. TCRdb re-called the RACE reads with MiXCR, one entry per CDR3 protein. Of more than 150,000 distinct CDR3 sequences in the sample, roughly 30% are singletons; the top ten hold under 3%. This specimen consisted of whole blood, obtained in connection with sensitization to the hapten diphenylcyclopropenone (DPC). The receptors come from a woman aged 25-40 years with alopecia areata. Some clones in this sample may be carry-over from other donors' samples.

To note about this clonotype: The junction departs from germline at one end; a sequencing error may be responsible. The chain recombines TRBV5-6 with TRBJ2-5; D is perhaps TRBD1 (6 bases). The CDR3 sequence is 14 residues long. Germline CDR1 SGHDT, CDR2 YYEEEE. This CDR3 is CASSWGHPKETQHF. The CDR3 coding sequence is TGTGCCAGCAGCTGGGGACATCCCAAAGAGACCCAGCACTTC. Complete variable domain (other parts from reference TRBV5-6 and TRBJ2-5): DAGVTQSPTHLIKTRGQQVTLRCSPKSGHDTVSWYQQALGQGPQFIFQYYEEEERQRGNFPDRFSGHQFPNYSSELNVNALLLGDSALYLCASSWGHPKETQHFGPGTRLLVL.

The genes are TRBV29-1 and TRBJ2-3; 9 positions agree with TRBD2. CDR3 length: 14 amino acids. With 2 bases clipped from V and 8 bases from J, the junction kept 8 bases outside the gene matches. Per the germline V gene, CDR1 is SQVTM and CDR2 is ANQGSEA. The CDR3 nucleotides read TGCAGCGTTGAATTCCGGACAGCGGGGGGTACGCAGTATTTT. Its translation is CSVEFRTAGGTQYF.

V usage is TRBV28 and J usage is TRBJ1-2; 9 bases agree with TRBD1. The V and J ends lost 4 bases and 8 bases, in that order; junction bases with no gene match: 8. Germline V gene data show CDR1 as MDHEN and CDR2 as SYDVKM. The CDR3 spans 14 residues. The CDR3 is CASSSGQGTEGYTF. Written as DNA, the CDR3 is TGTGCCAGCAGTTCAGGACAGGGGACGGAAGGCTACACCTTC.

V gene TRBV10-3 combines with J gene TRBJ2-7; possibly TRBD1 for D (5 bases). The CDR3 has 16 amino acids. Germline V gene data show CDR1 as ENHRY and CDR2 as SYGVKD. Trimming pared 6 bases from V and 0 bases from J, leaving 18 bases between. CDR3 region: CAISGRGELSSYEQYF. The CDR3 bases are TGTGCCATCAGCGGTAGGGGCGAACTGAGCTCCTACGAGCAGTACTTC.

The chain combines TRBV29-1 with TRBJ1-5; 9 bases agree with TRBD1. The germline V gene encodes CDR1 SQVTM and CDR2 ANQGSEA. This CDR3 spans 13 amino acids. J gave up 7 bases and V 4 bases, and 5 bases lay outside the gene matches. The CDR3 DNA reads as TGCAGCGTTGCGGGACAGGGTGGGCAGCCCCAGCATTTT. Its protein product is CSVAGQGGQPQHF.

This clonotype showed up just a few times. This chain joins TRBV5-1 and TRBJ2-1, with D possibly matching TRBD1 (6 bases). The CDR3 has 15 amino acids. V was clipped by 4 bases and J by 7 bases, with 18 bases between them. Germline CDR1 and CDR2: SGHRS and YFSETQ. CDR3 in DNA: TGCGCCAGCAGCCAAACAGGGACGAGTTGGAATGAGCAGTTCTTC. Its protein is CASSQTGTSWNEQFF.

This sequence joins TRBV10-3 and TRBJ2-3; TRBD1 matches at 10 bases. The CDR3 is 14 residues long. The V and J ends lost 7 bases and 6 bases, in that order; junction bases with no gene match: 7. Germline loops: CDR1 ENHRY, CDR2 SYGVKD. DNA of the CDR3: TGTGCCATCACCCGGGACAGGGGTGCCGATACGCAGTATTTT. Amino acids: CAITRDRGADTQYF.

Only a few counts were recorded for this clonotype. V gene TRBV2 combines with J gene TRBJ2-7, with 8 nucleotides matching TRBD1. Germline assignment: CDR1 SNHLY and CDR2 FYNNEI. V lost 10 bases, J lost 3 bases, and 2 bases stayed unmatched. The CDR3 is 11 residues long. CDR3 in amino acids: CAMTGDYEQYF. The CDR3 bases are TGTGCCATGACAGGGGACTACGAGCAGTACTTC. Using reference TRBV2 and TRBJ2-7 for the parts outside the CDR3, the full variable domain is EPEVTQTPSHQVTQMGQEVILRCVPISNHLYFYWYRQILGQKVEFLVSFYNNEISEKSEIFDDQFSVERPDGSNFTLKIRSTKLEDSAMYFCAMTGDYEQYFGPGTRLTVT.

The rearrangement joins TRBV9 to TRBJ2-3; 7 bases are shared with TRBD2. Trimming cost V 3 bases and J 0 bases; bases outside gene matches: 7. The CDR3 is 16 amino acids. CDR1 SGDLS and CDR2 YYNGEE come from the germline V gene. The CDR3 protein is CASSETSGASTDTQYF. CDR3 DNA sequence: TGTGCCAGCAGCGAGACGAGCGGGGCTAGCACAGATACGCAGTATTTT.

This clonotype was counted a single time. V usage is TRBV28 and J usage is TRBJ1-1, with D hard to call. CDR1 is MDHEN, CDR2 SYDVKM, per germline. There are 12 residues in the CDR3. V was trimmed by 4 bases and J by 11 bases, leaving 14 bases between them. For the CDR3, the DNA is TGTGCCAGCAGTTCGACGAGGGTCTGGGCTTTCTTT. It specifies CASSSTRVWAFF.

V usage is TRBV4-2 and J usage is TRBJ2-3; 13 bases align to TRBD2. The CDR3 spans 19 residues. J was trimmed by 0 bases and V by 1 base; bases with no gene match: 7. The germline V gene has CDR1 LGHNA and CDR2 YNFKEQ. In DNA form, the CDR3 reads TGTGCCAGCAGCCAAGTGCGGACTAGCGGGAGAGTAAGCACAGATACGCAGTATTTT. This gives the protein CASSQVRTSGRVSTDTQYF.

In its sample, this clonotype was seen once. This rearrangement joins TRBV6-1 to TRBJ1-2; 8 bases line up with TRBD1. CDR3 length: 20 residues. The germline gives CDR1 MNHNS, CDR2 SASEGT. The J segment lost 4 bases and the V segment lost 5 bases, leaving 24 bases of the junction unmatched. CDR3 loop: CASSPRGFDRGMASSYGYTF. For the CDR3, the DNA is TGTGCCAGCAGTCCCCGCGGGTTCGACAGGGGAATGGCTTCTAGCTATGGCTACACCTTC.

The CDR3 here is CASSIGTSNYGYTF. CDR3 in DNA: TGTGCCAGCAGTATAGGGACCTCTAACTATGGCTACACCTTC. The J gene is TRBJ1-2, the V gene TRBV12-3 or TRBV12-4; D is perhaps TRBD1 (5 bases). The V gene lost 5 bases and the J gene lost 0 bases, with 10 bases spanning the gap. The CDR3 spans 14 residues.

This rearrangement joins TRBV14 to TRBJ2-3; D is unclear. The V gene lost 0 bases and the J gene lost 2 bases, with 15 bases spanning the gap. The CDR3 is 17 residues long. Germline V gene lookup returns CDR1 SGHDN and CDR2 FVKESK. This chain's CDR3 is CASSQDTPTTLTDTQYF. CDR3 DNA: TGTGCCAGCAGCCAAGATACACCTACTACCCTCACAGATACGCAGTATTTT.

The gene calls are TRBV2 and TRBJ1-2; 7 bases line up with TRBD1. This CDR3 spans 16 amino acids. CDR1 and CDR2 from the germline V gene are SNHLY and FYNNEI. The V segment lost 10 bases and the J segment 4 bases; nucleotides outside the gene matches: 18. The CDR3: CAILTGQAILGYGYTF. The CDR3 DNA reads as TGTGCCATACTGACCGGACAGGCCATTCTTGGCTATGGCTACACCTTC.

The rearrangement uses TRBV20-1 and TRBJ2-1; 10 bases align to TRBD2. Looked up from germline, CDR1 is DFQATT and CDR2 is SNEGSKA (reference sequence). Unmatched junction bases numbered 3, after V lost 3 bases and J lost 7 bases. The CDR3 loop spans 13 amino acids. The chain's CDR3 is CSARSGRANEQFF. CDR3 sequence (DNA): TGCAGTGCTAGGAGCGGGAGGGCGAATGAGCAGTTCTTC.

This chain uses TRBV7-9 with TRBJ1-4, with D possibly being TRBD1 (5 bases). CDR3 length: 16 amino acids. The germline CDR1 and CDR2 sequences are SEHNR and FQNEAQ (reference sequence). The germline V and J ends were trimmed by 5 bases and 7 bases, with 20 bases remaining between them. Here the CDR3 DNA reads TGTGCCAGCAGCAACGGGACTCGGGCAGGACCTGAAAAACTGTTTTTT. Protein sequence: CASSNGTRAGPEKLFF. The complete variable domain, with remaining parts taken from reference TRBV7-9 and TRBJ1-4, reads DTGVSQNPRHKITKRGQNVTFRCDPISEHNRLYWYRQTLGQGPEFLTYFQNEAQLEKSRLLSDRFSAERPKGSFSTLEIQRTEQGDSAMYLCASSNGTRAGPEKLFFGSGTQLSVL.